Below are 27 T cell receptor beta chains sequenced from a single sample in a study of T cell responses to AZD1222 COVID-19 vaccine. Libraries were prepared by immunoSEQ multiplex PCR; TCRdb keeps only in-frame clonotypes and omits some of them. The table has some 110,000 clones, 70% to 90% seen once. The sequencing used peripheral blood, collected on day 0 of AZD1222 vaccination. The receptors come from an adult in good health.

The genes are TRBV28 and TRBJ1-4, with D possibly being TRBD1 (5 bases). V dropped 0 bases and J dropped 3 bases, with 11 bases sitting between them. The CDR3 consists of 16 residues. Germline V gene sequence: CDR1 MDHEN, CDR2 SYDVKM. The CDR3 sequence: CASSLWKGNANEKLFF. In DNA form, the CDR3 reads TGTGCCAGCAGTTTATGGAAGGGGAACGCTAATGAAAAACTGTTTTTT.

This sequence joins TRBV28 and TRBJ1-1; 8 positions agree with TRBD1. Germline CDR1 and CDR2: MDHEN and SYDVKM. V lost 7 bases, J lost 8 bases, and 9 bases stayed unmatched. There are 13 residues in the CDR3. For the CDR3, the DNA is TGTGCCAGCAACTACGGACAGGGCTTCGAAGCTTTCTTT. It encodes CASNYGQGFEAFF. The full variable domain, its missing parts supplied by reference TRBV28 and TRBJ1-1, is DVKVTQSSRYLVKRTGEKVFLECVQDMDHENMFWYRQDPGLGLRLIYFSYDVKMKEKGDIPEGYSVSREKKERFSLILESASTNQTSMYLCASNYGQGFEAFFGQGTRLTVV.

V usage is TRBV10-1 and J usage is TRBJ2-1; D remains ambiguous. With 1 base removed from V and 12 bases from J, the gap between germline ends came to 13 bases. The CDR3 runs 13 residues. Germline assignment: CDR1 WNHNN and CDR2 SYGVQD (reference sequence). The CDR3 nucleotides read TGCGCCAGCAGTGAGTTTGACCCCGACTGGCAGTTCTTC. This codes for CASSEFDPDWQFF.

This chain connects TRBV4-3 to TRBJ1-2; no definite D call. Between the trimmed V and J ends, which lost 2 bases and 4 bases, there was a span of 8 bases. This CDR3 comprises 13 residues. CDR1 LGHNA and CDR2 YSLEER come from the germline V gene. CDR3 residues: CASSQRSGYGYTF. Here the CDR3 DNA reads TGCGCCAGCAGCCAACGGAGCGGCTATGGCTACACCTTC.

V usage is TRBV28 and J usage is TRBJ2-3; 11 bases agree with TRBD2. Per germline, CDR1 MDHEN and CDR2 SYDVKM. The CDR3 is 16 residues long. The V and J ends lost 6 bases and 5 bases, in that order; junction bases with no gene match: 10. CDR3 sequence: CASRSPSGGRGDTQYF. CDR3 in DNA: TGTGCCAGCAGATCCCCTAGCGGGGGGCGGGGAGATACGCAGTATTTT.

The chain links TRBV15 to TRBJ2-5; D ambiguous. The CDR3 is 14 residues long. Trimming cost V 0 bases and J 3 bases, with 8 bases left between them. Germline V CDR1 and CDR2: LNHNV, YYDKDF (reference sequence). CDR3 bases: TGTGCCACCAGCAGAGATTATGGAGAAGAGACCCAGTACTTC. Its translation is CATSRDYGEETQYF.

The chain combines TRBV6-5 with TRBJ1-6; 8 bases map to TRBD1. The V gene's germline CDR1 is MNHEY and CDR2 SVGAGI. V lost 8 bases, J lost 7 bases, and 7 bases stayed unmatched. The CDR3 is 14 amino acids. Written as DNA, the CDR3 is TGTGCCAGCTGTAGGACAGGGCAGAATTCACCCCTCCACTTT. Residues: CASCRTGQNSPLHF.

The chain links TRBV6-6 to TRBJ2-1; D not certain. V gave up 0 bases and J gave up 7 bases, with 10 bases separating them. The CDR3 runs to 14 residues. Germline lookup yields CDR1 MNHNY and CDR2 SVGAGI (reference sequence). CDR3 DNA: TGTGCCAGCAGTTACTCGAGCCAGCTAAATGAGCAGTTCTTC. The encoded protein is CASSYSSQLNEQFF.

In its sample, this clone was seen a few times. V usage is TRBV11-3 and J usage is TRBJ1-3; no definite D call. Germline V gene sequence: CDR1 SGHNT, CDR2 YENEEA. The V gene lost 0 bases and the J gene lost 3 bases, with 6 bases spanning the gap. The CDR3 is 14 residues long. The CDR3 reads CASSLEARGNTIYF. The CDR3 DNA follows: TGTGCCAGCAGCTTAGAGGCGCGTGGAAACACCATATATTTT.

The rearrangement links TRBV7-9 to TRBJ1-3; a possible D gene is TRBD1 (5 bases). CDR1 is SEHNR, CDR2 FQNEAQ, per germline (reference sequence). The CDR3 runs to 18 residues. The V gene lost 5 bases and the J gene lost 1 base, with 21 bases spanning the gap. The CDR3 DNA sequence: TGTGCCAGCAGCCCCAGCGTTGGGGGGATCGGGTCTGGAAACACCATATATTTT. This translates into CASSPSVGGIGSGNTIYF. The full variable domain, rest sourced from reference TRBV7-9 and TRBJ1-3, is DTGVSQNPRHKITKRGQNVTFRCDPISEHNRLYWYRQTLGQGPEFLTYFQNEAQLEKSRLLSDRFSAERPKGSFSTLEIQRTEQGDSAMYLCASSPSVGGIGSGNTIYFGEGSWLTVV.

V and J are TRBV3-1 (or the pseudogene TRBV3-2) and TRBJ2-5; 9 bases align to TRBD2. CDR1 is LGHDT and CDR2 is YNNKEL in the germline V gene (reference sequence). There are 18 residues in the CDR3. V trimming: 0 bases; J trimming: 5 bases; junction bases outside the gene matches: 13. For the CDR3, the DNA is TGTGCCAGCAGCCAAGATGCAGATAGCGGGGGACCTCGGGAGACCCAGTACTTC. This sequence encodes CASSQDADSGGPRETQYF.

The CDR3 bases are TGTGCCAGCAGCGTGACTAGAGATACGCAGTATTTT. It translates to CASSVTRDTQYF. The chain recombines TRBV9 with TRBJ2-3; D may be TRBD2 (6 bases). V lost 2 bases and J 5 bases, leaving 6 bases between the germline ends. The germline V gene encodes CDR1 SGDLS and CDR2 YYNGEE. The CDR3 sequence is 12 residues long.

The chain combines TRBV3-1 (or the pseudogene TRBV3-2) with TRBJ2-7; no reliable D call. The CDR3 is 13 residues long. Germline V lookup: CDR1 LGHDT, CDR2 YNNKEL (reference sequence). The V end was cut by 5 bases, the J end by 3 bases, with 11 bases between. CDR3 nucleotide sequence: TGTGCCAGCAGCTTTACCTCGGTCTACGAGCAGTACTTC. Translating gives CASSFTSVYEQYF.

Comment on this clone: At one boundary the junction diverges from the germline segment, which might be a read error. The chain joins TRBV24-1 to TRBJ2-7; either TRBD1 or TRBD2 may supply D (5 bases each). This CDR3 has 13 amino acids. Per germline, CDR1 KGHDR and CDR2 SFDVKD. The CDR3 here is CATSGGASSEQYF. CDR3 bases: TGTGCCACCAGTGGAGGGGCCTCCTCCGAGCAGTACTTC.

The chain combines TRBV19 with TRBJ2-4; D perhaps matches TRBD1 (5 bases). Germline CDR1 LNHDA, CDR2 SQIVND (reference sequence). The CDR3 has 15 amino acids. V was clipped by 6 bases and J by 6 bases, with 18 bases between them. CDR3 loop: CASRELRGQGNIQYF. The CDR3 DNA is TGTGCCAGTAGGGAATTAAGAGGACAAGGAAACATTCAGTACTTC.

V and J are TRBV4-2 and TRBJ2-1; D perhaps matches TRBD2 (6 bases). V dropped 2 bases and J dropped 0 bases, with 8 bases sitting between them. Looked up from germline, CDR1 is LGHNA and CDR2 is YNFKEQ. This CDR3 contains 15 residues. The CDR3 coding sequence is TGTGCCAGCAGCCAACGGGGGTTCTCCTACAATGAGCAGTTCTTC. Translated: CASSQRGFSYNEQFF.

This sequence joins TRBV5-4 and TRBJ1-4; the D is unclear. This CDR3 contains 15 residues. Trimming cost V 2 bases and J 6 bases, with 14 bases left between them. The germline V gene encodes CDR1 SGHNT and CDR2 YYREEE (reference sequence). The CDR3 sequence: CASSLYSMGDEKLFF. The DNA for the CDR3 is TGTGCCAGCAGCTTATATTCGATGGGAGATGAAAAACTGTTTTTT. Supplemented by reference TRBV5-4 and TRBJ1-4, the full variable domain reads ETGVTQSPTHLIKTRGQQVTLRCSSQSGHNTVSWYQQALGQGPQFIFQYYREEENGRGNFPPRFSGLQFPNYSSELNVNALELDDSALYLCASSLYSMGDEKLFFGSGTQLSVL.

The genes are TRBV14 and TRBJ1-3, with D maybe TRBD1 (6 bases). Germline lookup yields CDR1 SGHDN and CDR2 FVKESK. V shed 3 bases and J shed 3 bases, with 24 bases lying between them. The CDR3 has 19 residues. The CDR3: CASSQFSRQQGPLGNTIYF. CDR3 sequence (DNA): TGTGCCAGCAGCCAGTTTTCCCGCCAACAGGGCCCCCTTGGAAACACCATATATTTT.

The rearrangement joins TRBV6-5 to TRBJ1-1; a possible D gene is TRBD1 (6 bases). The germline V and J ends were trimmed by 2 bases and 3 bases, with 16 bases remaining between them. This CDR3 is built from 16 residues. CDR1 MNHEY and CDR2 SVGAGI come from the germline V gene. The CDR3 nucleotides read TGTGCCAGCAGTTACGGGGGGGGGCAAGGATACACTGAAGCTTTCTTT. This codes for CASSYGGGQGYTEAFF.

This clone was picked up a small number of times. The chain carries TRBV7-2 and TRBJ1-2, with D maybe TRBD1 (5 bases). The CDR3 has 13 amino acids. Germline CDR1 is SGHTA and CDR2 is FQGNSA. V was shortened by 5 bases and J by 8 bases, with 15 bases between the two germline ends. CDR3 loop: CASSATGETGYTF. In DNA, the CDR3 is TGTGCCAGCAGCGCGACGGGGGAGACGGGCTACACCTTC.

There are a few counts of this clone. This chain links TRBV7-3 with TRBJ1-2; D unresolved. The CDR3 length is 14 residues. V was trimmed by 2 bases and J by 6 bases, leaving 13 bases between them. Germline V gene data show CDR1 as SGHTA and CDR2 as FQGTGA. The CDR3 here is CASSLGFGPNGYTF. In DNA, the CDR3 is TGTGCCAGCAGCTTAGGTTTTGGCCCTAATGGCTACACCTTC.

The rearrangement links TRBV7-8 to TRBJ2-7, with D possibly called TRBD1 or TRBD2 (5 bases each). The CDR3 loop spans 15 amino acids. The germline gives CDR1 SGHVS, CDR2 FQNEAQ. V was cut by 3 bases and J by 5 bases, with 17 bases left in between. As DNA, the CDR3 is TGTGCCAGCAGCTTGGATGACAGCCTGGGACACGAGCAGTACTTC. This encodes CASSLDDSLGHEQYF.

This chain joins TRBV30 and TRBJ1-1; D not certain. Deletions cut 4 bases from V and 3 bases from J, with 12 bases between. This CDR3 has 13 residues. CDR1 is GTSNPN, CDR2 SVGIG, per germline (reference sequence). The CDR3 here is CAWKGYMDTEAFF. The CDR3 nucleotides read TGTGCCTGGAAAGGATACATGGACACTGAAGCTTTCTTT.

The table lists this clone with a few counts. The chain recombines TRBV4-3 with TRBJ2-7, with 11 bases lining up with TRBD2. Per germline, CDR1 LGHNA and CDR2 YSLEER. V was pared by 3 bases and J by 2 bases, with 6 bases of the junction left unmatched. CDR3 length: 16 residues. This CDR3 reads CASSHVLAGGPYEQYF. CDR3 DNA: TGCGCCAGCAGCCACGTCCTAGCGGGAGGTCCCTACGAGCAGTACTTC.

The chain combines TRBV24-1 with TRBJ2-1; 7 bases fit TRBD1. Germline assignment: CDR1 KGHDR and CDR2 SFDVKD. This CDR3 spans 14 amino acids. Trimming at V came to 2 bases and at J to 4 bases, leaving 1 base not matched to a gene. CDR3 region: CATSDSRGYNEQFF. The CDR3 region has the DNA TGTGCCACCAGTGATTCCAGGGGGTACAATGAGCAGTTCTTC.

The chain joins TRBV11-3 to TRBJ2-3; 8 nucleotides agree with TRBD2. The CDR3 loop spans 16 amino acids. After removal of 5 bases from V and 3 bases from J, the junction contained 10 bases not matched to a gene. Germline values: CDR1 SGHNT, CDR2 YENEEA. DNA for the CDR3: TGTGCCAGCAGCCCCGGTCGGGGCGGGGGGACAGATACGCAGTATTTT. Residues: CASSPGRGGGTDTQYF.

V is TRBV6-5 and J is TRBJ1-1; TRBD1 agrees at 7 bases. Per the germline V gene, CDR1 is MNHEY and CDR2 is SVGAGI. The CDR3 extends over 16 amino acids. V was clipped by 0 bases and J by 3 bases; unmatched bases: 7. The CDR3 region is CASSYSNRGGHTEAFF. The CDR3 DNA reads as TGTGCCAGCAGTTACTCGAACAGGGGTGGGCACACTGAAGCTTTCTTT.